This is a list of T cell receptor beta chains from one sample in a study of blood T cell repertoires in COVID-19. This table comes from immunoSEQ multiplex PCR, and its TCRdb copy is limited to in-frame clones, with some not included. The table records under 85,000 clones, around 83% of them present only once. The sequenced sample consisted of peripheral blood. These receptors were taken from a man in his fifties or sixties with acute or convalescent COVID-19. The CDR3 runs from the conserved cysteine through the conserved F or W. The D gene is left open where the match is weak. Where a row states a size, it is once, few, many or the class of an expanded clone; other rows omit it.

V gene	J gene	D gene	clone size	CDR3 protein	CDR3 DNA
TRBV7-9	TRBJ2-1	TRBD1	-	CASSLTGGPYNEQFF	TGTGCCAGCAGCTTAACAGGGGGACCCTACAATGAGCAGTTCTTC
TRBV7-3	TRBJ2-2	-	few	CASSLMAAARDTGELFF	TGTGCCAGCAGCTTAATGGCGGCGGCTCGGGACACCGGGGAGCTGTTTTTT
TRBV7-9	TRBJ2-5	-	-	CASSLVGGVETQYF	TGTGCCAGCAGCTTAGTTGGGGGCGTAGAGACCCAGTACTTC
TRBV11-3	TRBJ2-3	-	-	CASRPTRKSATDTQYF	TGTGCCAGCAGACCCACCCGAAAGAGTGCCACAGATACGCAGTATTTT
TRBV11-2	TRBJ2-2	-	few	CASSLGQGNTGELFF	TGTGCCAGCAGCTTAGGGCAGGGGAACACCGGGGAGCTGTTTTTT
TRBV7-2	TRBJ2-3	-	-	CASSFFADTQYF	TGTGCCAGCAGCTTCTTTGCAGATACGCAGTATTTT
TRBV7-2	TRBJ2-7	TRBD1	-	CASSHGGTGGSYEQYF	TGTGCCAGCAGCCACGGGGGGACAGGGGGTTCCTACGAGCAGTACTTC
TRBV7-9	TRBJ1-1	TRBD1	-	CASSLEGTAAFF	TGTGCCAGCAGCTTAGAAGGGACAGCGGCTTTCTTT
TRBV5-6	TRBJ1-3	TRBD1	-	CASSPSGQAGNTIYF	TGTGCCAGCAGCCCCTCGGGACAGGCGGGAAACACCATATATTTT
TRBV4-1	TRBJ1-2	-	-	CASSQDVGGYGYTF	TGCGCCAGCAGCCAAGACGTCGGGGGCTATGGCTACACCTTC
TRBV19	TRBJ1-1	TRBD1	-	CASRREGARTEAFF	TGTGCCAGTAGGAGAGAGGGGGCGCGGACTGAAGCTTTCTTT
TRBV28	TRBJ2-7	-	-	CASRRQSSYEQYF	TGTGCCAGCAGGAGACAGAGCTCCTACGAGCAGTACTTC
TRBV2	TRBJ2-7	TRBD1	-	CASSRVSGTGGYEQYF	TGTGCCAGCAGTCGAGTTTCCGGGACAGGGGGTTACGAGCAGTACTTC
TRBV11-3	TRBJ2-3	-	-	CASSRLAISTDTQYF	TGTGCCAGCAGCAGGCTAGCGATTAGCACAGATACGCAGTATTTT
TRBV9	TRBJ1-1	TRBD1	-	CASSVDRVRGGTEAFF	TGTGCCAGCAGCGTGGACAGGGTAAGGGGAGGCACTGAAGCTTTCTTT
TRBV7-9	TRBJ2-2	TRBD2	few	CASSLISLAGTGELFF	TGTGCCAGCAGCTTAATATCGCTAGCGGGGACCGGGGAGCTGTTTTTT
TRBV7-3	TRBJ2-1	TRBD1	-	CASSLMGQGYNEQFF	TGTGCCAGCAGCTTAATGGGACAGGGCTACAATGAGCAGTTCTTC
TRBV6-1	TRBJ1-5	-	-	CASSESGVGNQPQHF	TGTGCCAGCAGTGAATCGGGAGTCGGCAATCAGCCCCAGCATTTT
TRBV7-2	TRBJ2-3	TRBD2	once	CASSLFSGARTDTQYF	TGTGCCAGCAGCTTATTTAGCGGGGCCCGCACAGATACGCAGTATTTT
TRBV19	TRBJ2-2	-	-	CASSRVPGELFF	TGTGCCAGTAGTCGGGTGCCCGGGGAGCTGTTTTTT
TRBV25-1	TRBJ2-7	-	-	CASSEETGAYEQYF	TGTGCCAGCAGTGAAGAGACCGGAGCCTACGAGCAGTACTTC
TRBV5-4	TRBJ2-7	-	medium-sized	CASSLALGMSYEQYF	TGTGCCAGCAGCCTCGCGTTGGGCATGTCCTACGAGCAGTACTTC
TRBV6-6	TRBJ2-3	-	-	CASRLRADTQYF	TGTGCCAGCAGGCTTAGAGCAGATACGCAGTATTTT
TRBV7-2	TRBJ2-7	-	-	CASSLDRRLSYEQYF	TGTGCCAGCAGCCTCGACAGGAGGTTATCCTACGAGCAGTACTTC
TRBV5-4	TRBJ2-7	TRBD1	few	CASSLAAVGDRGREQYF	TGTGCCAGCAGCTTGGCCGCTGTGGGGGACAGGGGGCGGGAGCAGTACTTC
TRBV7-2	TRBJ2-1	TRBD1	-	CASSSTGEFRNEQFF	TGTGCCAGCAGCTCGACAGGGGAGTTTAGGAATGAGCAGTTCTTC
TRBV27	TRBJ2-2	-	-	CASSLIAYNTGELFF	TGTGCCAGCAGTTTAATAGCGTACAACACCGGGGAGCTGTTTTTT
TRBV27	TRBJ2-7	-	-	CASSLSRFYEQYF	TGTGCCAGCAGTTTGTCCAGGTTCTACGAGCAGTACTTC
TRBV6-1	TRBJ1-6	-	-	CASSEPASGQLSNSPLHF	TGTGCCAGCAGTGAACCCGCTTCCGGACAGTTGAGTAATTCACCCCTCCACTTT
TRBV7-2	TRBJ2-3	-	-	CASSLETVQRGTDTQYF	TGTGCCAGCAGCTTAGAAACGGTTCAGCGGGGCACAGATACGCAGTATTTT
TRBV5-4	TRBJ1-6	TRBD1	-	CASSLDRENSPLHF	TGTGCCAGCAGCCTGGACAGGGAAAATTCACCCCTCCACTTT
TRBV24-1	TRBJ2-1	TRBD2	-	CATSDLTSGRADEQFF	TGTGCCACCAGTGATTTAACTAGCGGGAGGGCGGATGAGCAGTTCTTC
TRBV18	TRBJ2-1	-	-	CASSPEVLQGEQFF	TGTGCCAGCTCACCTGAGGTCCTTCAAGGTGAGCAGTTCTTC
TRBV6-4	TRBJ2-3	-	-	CASSKAGHGSDTQYF	TGTGCCAGCAGTAAAGCGGGCCACGGGTCAGATACGCAGTATTTT
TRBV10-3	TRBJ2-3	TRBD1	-	CAITPDRGGTDTQYF	TGTGCCATCACTCCGGACAGGGGAGGCACAGATACGCAGTATTTT
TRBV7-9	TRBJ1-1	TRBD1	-	CASSLGQGEAEAFF	TGTGCCAGCAGCTTAGGCCAGGGGGAAGCTGAAGCTTTCTTT
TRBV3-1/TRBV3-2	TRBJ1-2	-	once	CASSQNGKLDGYTF	TGTGCCAGCAGCCAAAACGGCAAGCTAGATGGCTACACCTTC
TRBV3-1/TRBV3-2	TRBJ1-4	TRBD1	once	CASSQDQGETIPNEKLFF	TGTGCCAGCAGCCAAGATCAGGGGGAAACCATTCCAAATGAAAAACTGTTTTTT
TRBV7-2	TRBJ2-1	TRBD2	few	CASSLAASGSINEQFF	TGTGCCAGCAGCTTAGCAGCTAGCGGGAGTATTAATGAGCAGTTCTTC
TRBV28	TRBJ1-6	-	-	CASTLFGDHSPLHF	TGTGCCAGCACCCTCTTCGGAGATCATTCACCCCTCCACTTT
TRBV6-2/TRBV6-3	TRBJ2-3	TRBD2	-	CASSPGTITDTQYF	TGTGCCAGCAGTCCCGGGACTATCACAGATACGCAGTATTTT
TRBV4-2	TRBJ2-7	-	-	CASSQDLRGGLREQYF	TGTGCCAGCAGCCAAGATTTAAGGGGCGGACTACGGGAGCAGTACTTC
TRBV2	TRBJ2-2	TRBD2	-	CASSVWLAGGNTGELFF	TGTGCCAGCAGTGTCTGGCTAGCGGGAGGGAACACCGGGGAGCTGTTTTTT
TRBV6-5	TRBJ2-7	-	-	CASSYSDSSYEQYF	TGTGCCAGCAGTTACTCGGACAGCTCCTACGAGCAGTACTTC
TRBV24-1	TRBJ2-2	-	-	CATSAPGGGELFF	TGTGCCACCAGTGCCCCCGGAGGGGGGGAGCTGTTTTTT
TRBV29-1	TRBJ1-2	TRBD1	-	CSGTKLTGGYGYTF	TGCAGCGGTACGAAACTAACAGGGGGCTATGGCTACACCTTC
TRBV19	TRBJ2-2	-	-	CASSIGPPGGQAGELFF	TGTGCCAGTAGTATAGGGCCCCCAGGTGGGCAGGCCGGGGAGCTGTTTTTT
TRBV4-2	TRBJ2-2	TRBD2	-	CASSQEGLDNTGELFF	TGTGCCAGCAGCCAAGAGGGACTAGATAACACCGGGGAGCTGTTTTTT
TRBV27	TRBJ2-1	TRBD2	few	CASRGTRTYNEQFF	TGTGCCAGCAGAGGGACTAGAACCTACAATGAGCAGTTCTTC
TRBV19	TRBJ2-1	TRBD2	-	CASIGLAGGNEQFF	TGTGCCAGTATTGGCCTAGCGGGAGGAAATGAGCAGTTCTTC
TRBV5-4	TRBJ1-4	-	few	CASSLAAQGEKLFF	TGTGCCAGCAGCTTGGCCGCGCAGGGGGAAAAACTGTTTTTT
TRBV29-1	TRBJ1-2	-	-	CSVGREDYGYTF	TGCAGCGTTGGCAGGGAGGACTATGGCTACACCTTC
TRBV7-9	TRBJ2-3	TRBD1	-	CASSLRGQLTDTQYF	TGTGCCAGCAGCTTAAGGGGACAGCTCACAGATACGCAGTATTTT
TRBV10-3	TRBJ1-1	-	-	CATTPGQTRMNTEAFF	TGTGCCACCACCCCAGGACAGACAAGAATGAACACTGAAGCTTTCTTT
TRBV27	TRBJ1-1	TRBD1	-	CASSRTGSTEAFF	TGTGCCAGCAGTCGGACAGGGAGTACTGAAGCTTTCTTT
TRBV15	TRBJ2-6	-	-	CATSGGLGANVLTF	TGTGCCACCAGCGGGGGACTTGGGGCCAACGTCCTGACTTTC
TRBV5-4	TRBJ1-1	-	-	CASSLGLEAFF	TGTGCCAGCAGCTTGGGTCTTGAAGCTTTCTTT
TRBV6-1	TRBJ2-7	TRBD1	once	CASSETPRQGDEQYF	TGTGCCAGCAGTGAAACCCCGAGACAGGGGGACGAGCAGTACTTC
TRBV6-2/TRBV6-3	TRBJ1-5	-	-	CASSTLLGQPQHF	TGTGCCAGCAGCACCCTTCTCGGTCAGCCCCAGCATTTT